Each of the 22 T cell receptor beta chains below was sequenced from the same sample in a study of low-dose radiotherapy and immunotherapy resistance in tumors. Gene-specific TRAV and TRBV primers were used for first-strand cDNA, covering alpha and beta chains. For amplifying TCRs, the PCR ran for about 22 cycles with Phusion, which was used together with a constant-region primer and the adapter on the V primers. TCRdb ran MiXCR on the reads and lists one entry per CDR3 protein. The profile shows about 89,000 distinct CDR3 sequences, more than 8% of them singletons. Time point defined: before trial treatment. Here the sequenced sample was PBMCs, taken before treatment. The receptors stem from a male donor with prostate cancer.

This clonotype was counted at least ten times. This chain links TRBV7-2 with TRBJ1-1; 7 bases are a match to TRBD1. Germline-derived CDR1 and CDR2 are SGHTA and FQGNSA. Germline trimming cut 2 bases from V and 5 bases from J; bases unmatched to any gene: 8. The CDR3 has 15 residues. The CDR3 sequence: CASSLNKGALTEAFF. The DNA for the CDR3 is TGTGCCAGCAGCTTAAATAAGGGGGCCTTGACTGAAGCTTTCTTT.

This clonotype was observed many times. The V and J genes are TRBV7-9 and TRBJ2-3, with D unresolved. V was cut by 2 bases and J by 2 bases, with 11 bases left in between. Germline V CDR1 and CDR2: SEHNR, FQNEAQ (reference sequence). The CDR3 has 15 amino acids. The CDR3 DNA reads as TGTGCCAGCAGCTTAAATTCTCAGTCCACAGATACGCAGTATTTT. Translation: CASSLNSQSTDTQYF.

This clonotype was counted many times. In nucleotides, the CDR3 is TGTGCCAGCAGCGGGACAGGGGGAGCAGATACGCAGTATTTT. Its protein is CASSGTGGADTQYF. The chain employs TRBV2 and TRBJ2-3, with 11 bases fitting TRBD1. The CDR3 length is 14 residues. V shed 6 bases, J shed 4 bases, and the junction held 3 bases outside the gene matches. CDR1 SNHLY and CDR2 FYNNEI come from the germline V gene.

This clonotype was detected ten times or more. The chain recombines TRBV12-3 or TRBV12-4 with TRBJ1-6; D is possibly TRBD1 (5 bases). This CDR3 has 15 amino acids. V was trimmed by 6 bases and J by 7 bases, leaving 16 bases between them. The CDR3 bases are TGTGCCAGCAGCCTGGGGGGGTATGAGAATTCACCCCTCCACTTT. Translated, it gives CASSLGGYENSPLHF.

This clonotype appeared many times. This rearrangement joins TRBV5-1 to TRBJ2-5; the D is unclear. This CDR3 comprises 14 residues. V was shortened by 0 bases and J by 0 bases, with 6 bases between the two germline ends. The V gene's germline CDR1 is SGHRS and CDR2 YFSETQ. The CDR3 sequence: CASSLGGYQETQYF. CDR3 sequence (DNA): TGCGCCAGCAGCTTGGGGGGATACCAAGAGACCCAGTACTTC.

The chain is built from TRBV20-1 and TRBJ1-1; tentative D call: TRBD1 (5 bases). The CDR3 length is 12 residues. CDR1 and CDR2 (germline): DFQATT, SNEGSKA (reference sequence). V lost 4 bases to trimming and J lost 6 bases, with 12 bases between them. The CDR3 sequence is CSAIQGVPEAFF. CDR3 nucleotide sequence: TGCAGTGCTATCCAGGGAGTCCCTGAAGCTTTCTTT.

This clonotype was recorded at least ten times. J is TRBJ2-4 and V is TRBV12-3 or TRBV12-4; the match to TRBD2 covers 7 bases. V gave up 4 bases and J gave up 4 bases; unmatched junction bases: 10. The CDR3 consists of 16 residues. For the CDR3, the DNA is TGTGCCAGCAGTTCGTCGCTCGGGGGGATGAAAAACATTCAGTACTTC. Its translation: CASSSSLGGMKNIQYF.

This clonotype was counted many times. The CDR3 protein is CASSSSTYRPPYNEQFF. The CDR3 DNA is TGTGCCAGCAGTTCCTCGACTTACCGGCCCCCCTACAATGAGCAGTTCTTC. The chain joins TRBV27 to TRBJ2-1; D is undetermined. The V gene's germline CDR1 is MNHEY and CDR2 SMNVEV (reference sequence). This CDR3 contains 17 residues. V was cut by 4 bases and J by 2 bases, with 18 bases left in between.

In this sample, this clonotype turned up many times. The CDR3 DNA is TGTGCCAGCAGCTTGCACAGGGGGGCAGATACGCAGTATTTT. Its protein product is CASSLHRGADTQYF. The chain combines TRBV5-8 with TRBJ2-3; 8 bases align to TRBD1. V lost 1 base to trimming and J lost 4 bases; unmatched junction nucleotides: 2. The CDR3 has 14 amino acids. Germline CDR1 SGHTS, CDR2 YDEGEE.

This clonotype was recorded many times. The V and J genes are TRBV15 and TRBJ2-3; TRBD2 matches at 10 bases. V shed 1 base and J 3 bases; nucleotides not matched to a gene: 4. The CDR3 covers 16 residues. The germline V gene encodes CDR1 LNHNV and CDR2 YYDKDF (reference sequence). The DNA for the CDR3 is TGTGCCACCAGCAGAGTAGCGGGAGGTTCAACAGATACGCAGTATTTT. This translates into CATSRVAGGSTDTQYF.

This clonotype was seen repeatedly, ten times or more. The J gene is TRBJ2-7, the V gene TRBV7-2; D possibly corresponds to TRBD1 (5 bases). Trimming left V 3 bases short and J 5 bases short, with 11 bases between. The CDR3 extends over 13 amino acids. Germline V gene data show CDR1 as SGHTA and CDR2 as FQGNSA. The DNA of the CDR3 is TGTGCCAGCAGCTTGGGTCAGGGAAACGAGCAGTACTTC. Amino acids: CASSLGQGNEQYF.

This clonotype was counted ten times or more. The chain combines TRBV28 with TRBJ2-7, with D possibly being TRBD1 or TRBD2 (5 bases each). CDR3 length equals 12 residues. From germline, CDR1 is MDHEN and CDR2 SYDVKM. The V gene lost 11 bases and the J gene lost 6 bases, with 17 bases spanning the gap. CDR3 nucleotide sequence: TGTGCCGTCTATGGGGGATTCGGCGAGCAGTACTTC. This sequence encodes CAVYGGFGEQYF.

This clonotype was seen ten or more times. V gene TRBV20-1 combines with J gene TRBJ1-6; the D gene is possibly TRBD1 (6 bases). V was cut by 1 base and J by 7 bases, with 11 bases left in between. The CDR3 is made up of 14 amino acids. In germline, CDR1 is DFQATT, CDR2 SNEGSKA (reference sequence). The CDR3 DNA reads as TGCAGTGCTAGAGCGGAGACAGGAAATTCACCCCTCCACTTT. Its protein is CSARAETGNSPLHF.

The V call is TRBV28, the J call TRBJ2-5; TRBD2 is a possible D gene (7 bases). The V end was cut by 8 bases, the J end by 2 bases, with 12 bases between. Germline CDR1 MDHEN, CDR2 SYDVKM. This CDR3 spans 13 amino acids. CDR3: CASGRGAQETQYF. CDR3 DNA sequence: TGTGCCAGCGGACGGGGGGCGCAAGAGACCCAGTACTTC.

The count of this clonotype is one. This CDR3 reads CASSLEDGKTQHF. The DNA for the CDR3 is TGCGCCAGCAGCTTGGAGGACGGAAAGACCCAGCATTTT. This chain connects TRBV5-1 to TRBJ1-5; D is unclear. The CDR3 has 13 residues. The germline CDR1 and CDR2 sequences are SGHRS and YFSETQ. V was clipped by 0 bases and J by 11 bases, with 12 bases between them. Together with reference TRBV5-1 and TRBJ1-5, the CDR3 gives the full variable domain: KAGVTQTPRYLIKTRGQQVTLSCSPISGHRSVSWYQQTPGQGLQFLFEYFSETQRNKGNFPGRFSGRQFSNSRSEMNVSTLELGDSALYLCASSLEDGKTQHFGDGTRLSIL.

At least ten counts were recorded for this clonotype. The rearrangement uses TRBV7-9 and TRBJ2-2, with 9 positions matching TRBD1. The CDR3 loop spans 16 amino acids. V gave up 4 bases and J gave up 4 bases; unmatched junction bases: 7. The germline gives CDR1 SEHNR, CDR2 FQNEAQ (reference sequence). The CDR3 nucleotides are TGTGCCAGCAGCTATCCCGGGACAGGGTCCACCGGGGAGCTGTTTTTT. This translates into CASSYPGTGSTGELFF.

In its sample, this clonotype was seen many times. The chain uses TRBV2 and TRBJ2-2, with no clear D. CDR1 and CDR2 from the germline V gene are SNHLY and FYNNEI. Trimming left V 8 bases short and J 3 bases short, with 10 bases between. The CDR3 consists of 13 residues. CDR3 DNA: TGTGCCAGCGGGGTCTGGGACACCGGGGAGCTGTTTTTT. Its protein is CASGVWDTGELFF.

In this sample, this clonotype turned up many times. This sequence joins TRBV7-2 and TRBJ2-5; 8 positions match TRBD1. The V gene end was trimmed by 3 bases and the J gene end by 4 bases; junction bases not matched to a gene: 4. The CDR3 extends over 14 amino acids. Per the germline V gene, CDR1 is SGHTA and CDR2 is FQGNSA. CDR3 nucleotide sequence: TGTGCCAGCAGCTTCCAGGGGGCGCGAGAGACCCAGTACTTC. This translates into CASSFQGARETQYF.

This clonotype was detected ten times or more. This chain connects TRBV12-3 or TRBV12-4 to TRBJ2-1; no clear D. The V gene lost 8 bases and the J gene lost 6 bases, with 11 bases spanning the gap. The CDR3 is 12 residues long. CDR3 loop: CASGKTSNEQFF. CDR3 bases: TGTGCCAGCGGAAAGACAAGCAATGAGCAGTTCTTC.

This clonotype has ten or more counts. The gene calls are TRBV28 and TRBJ2-7; possible D gene TRBD1, 6 bases. The CDR3 has 15 residues. V lost 6 bases to trimming and J lost 3 bases, with 18 bases between them. Germline CDR1 is MDHEN and CDR2 is SYDVKM. The CDR3: CASRTRDNGRYEQYF. Here the CDR3 DNA reads TGTGCCAGCAGGACCCGGGACAATGGTCGCTACGAGCAGTACTTC.

This clonotype was picked up many times. The gene calls are TRBV3-1 and TRBJ2-2; D is undetermined. Germline V gene data show CDR1 as LGHDT and CDR2 as YNNKEL (reference sequence). Trimming pared 1 base from V and 7 bases from J, leaving 13 bases between. This CDR3 has 15 residues. Here the CDR3 reads CASSQGDTPGGELFF. CDR3 in DNA: TGTGCCAGCAGCCAAGGTGATACGCCGGGCGGGGAGCTGTTTTTT.

This clonotype was seen repeatedly, ten times or more. This rearrangement joins TRBV6-5 to TRBJ2-7; 8 bases line up with TRBD1. Germline assignment: CDR1 MNHEY and CDR2 SVGAGI. This CDR3 has 15 amino acids. J lost 3 bases, V lost 0 bases, and 4 bases had no gene match. CDR3 nucleotide sequence: TGTGCCAGCAGTTACTCTGGGACAGGAAGCTACGAGCAGTACTTC. Residues: CASSYSGTGSYEQYF.